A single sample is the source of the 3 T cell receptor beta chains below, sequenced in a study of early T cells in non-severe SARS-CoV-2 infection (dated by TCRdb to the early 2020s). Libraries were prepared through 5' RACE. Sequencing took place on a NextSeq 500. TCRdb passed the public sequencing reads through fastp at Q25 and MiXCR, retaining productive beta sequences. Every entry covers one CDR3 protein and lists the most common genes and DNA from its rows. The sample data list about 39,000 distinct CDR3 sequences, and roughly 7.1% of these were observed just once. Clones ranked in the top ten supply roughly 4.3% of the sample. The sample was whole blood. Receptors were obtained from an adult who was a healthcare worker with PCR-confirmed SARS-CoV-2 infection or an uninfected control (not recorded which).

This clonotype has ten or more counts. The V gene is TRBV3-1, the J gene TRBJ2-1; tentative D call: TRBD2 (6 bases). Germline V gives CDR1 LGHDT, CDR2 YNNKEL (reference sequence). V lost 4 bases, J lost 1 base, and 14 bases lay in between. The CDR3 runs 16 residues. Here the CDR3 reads CASSPGRRGSYNEQFF. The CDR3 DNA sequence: TGTGCCAGCAGCCCAGGGCGGCGGGGTTCCTACAATGAGCAGTTCTTC.

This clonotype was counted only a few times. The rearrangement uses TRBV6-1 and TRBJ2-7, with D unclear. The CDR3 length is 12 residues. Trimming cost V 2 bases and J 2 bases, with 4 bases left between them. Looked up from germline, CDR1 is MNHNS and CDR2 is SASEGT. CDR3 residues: CASSELTYEQYF. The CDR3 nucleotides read TGTGCCAGCAGTGAACTGACCTACGAGCAGTACTTC.

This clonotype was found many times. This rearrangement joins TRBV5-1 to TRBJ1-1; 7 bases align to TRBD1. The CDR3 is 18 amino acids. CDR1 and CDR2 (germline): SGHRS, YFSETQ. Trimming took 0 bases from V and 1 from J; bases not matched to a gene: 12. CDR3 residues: CASSLDWRQGFGNTEAFF. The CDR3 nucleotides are TGCGCCAGCAGCTTGGATTGGAGACAGGGATTCGGGAACACTGAAGCTTTCTTT.